Listed here are 9 T cell receptor beta chains from one sample, sequenced in a study of blood T cell repertoires in COVID-19. TCRdb keeps only in-frame clones here, not all; method: immunoSEQ multiplex PCR. The data contain tens of thousands of clones, roughly four fifths of them singletons. Sequenced: peripheral blood. The receptors come from a man in his sixties with COVID-19, enrolled during active disease.

The chain employs TRBV11-3 and TRBJ2-1, with 9 bases aligning to TRBD2. Germline V gives CDR1 SGHNT, CDR2 YENEEA. Trimming took 6 bases from V and 1 from J; bases not matched to a gene: 4. CDR3 length: 15 residues. The CDR3 region is CASSFSGSSYNEQFF. The CDR3 DNA is TGTGCCAGCAGTTTTAGCGGGAGTTCCTACAATGAGCAGTTCTTC. Using reference TRBV11-3 and TRBJ2-1 for the parts outside the CDR3, the full variable domain is EAGVVQSPRYKIIEKKQPVAFWCNPISGHNTLYWYLQNLGQGPELLIRYENEEAVDDSQLPKDRFSAERLKGVDSTLKIQPAELGDSAVYLCASSFSGSSYNEQFFGPGTRLTVL.

This clone was found once. The chain uses TRBV6-1 and TRBJ2-1, with 7 bases fitting TRBD2. V was clipped by 2 bases and J by 8 bases; unmatched bases: 6. The CDR3 length is 14 residues. Germline-derived CDR1 and CDR2 are MNHNS and SASEGT. The CDR3 DNA reads as TGTGCCAGCAGTGAATGGGCGGGAGTTGATGAGCAGTTCTTC. It yields the protein CASSEWAGVDEQFF.

CDR3 protein: CASSLPPGAGYGYTF. In nucleotides, the CDR3 is TGTGCCAGCAGCTTACCCCCAGGGGCGGGCTATGGCTACACCTTC. The chain is built from TRBV5-6 and TRBJ1-2; TRBD1 is a possible D gene (6 bases). The V and J ends lost 2 bases and 4 bases respectively, with 15 bases between them. Germline lookup yields CDR1 SGHDT and CDR2 YYEEEE. This CDR3 region has 15 residues.

This clone was detected only a few times. This chain joins TRBV27 and TRBJ2-2, with D possibly being TRBD2 (5 bases). There are 14 residues in the CDR3. Germline CDR1 MNHEY, CDR2 SMNVEV (reference sequence). Trimming took 6 bases from V and 2 from J, leaving 10 bases between them. The CDR3 DNA sequence: TGTGCCAGCAGCTGGGAGAGAAACACCGGGGAGCTGTTTTTT. It translates to CASSWERNTGELFF.

In this sample, this clone turned up a few times. The V call is TRBV7-2, the J call TRBJ2-3; no reliable D call. This CDR3 region has 16 residues. The germline V gene encodes CDR1 SGHTA and CDR2 FQGNSA. V was cut by 2 bases and J by 0 bases, with 12 bases left in between. The CDR3 sequence: CASSLLTRYSTDTQYF. Written as DNA, the CDR3 is TGTGCCAGCAGCTTACTAACTCGCTACAGCACAGATACGCAGTATTTT.

The chain couples TRBV11-3 to TRBJ2-2; TRBD2 is a possible D gene (6 bases). Trimming cost V 7 bases and J 4 bases, with 13 bases left between them. This CDR3 has 14 amino acids. The germline V gene has CDR1 SGHNT and CDR2 YENEEA. The CDR3 here is CASTGGTRTGELFF. The DNA for the CDR3 is TGTGCCAGCACCGGGGGAACCCGCACCGGGGAGCTGTTTTTT.

The gene calls are TRBV11-2 and TRBJ1-2; 7 nucleotides agree with TRBD1. With V trimmed by 5 bases and J by 8 bases, 5 bases remained unmatched. This CDR3 spans 12 amino acids. Germline V gene data show CDR1 as SGHAT and CDR2 as FQNNGV. The CDR3: CASSPPGGGYTF. DNA of the CDR3: TGTGCCAGCAGCCCCCCAGGGGGGGGCTACACCTTC.

This clone was seen many times. The rearrangement joins TRBV18 to TRBJ1-6, with D hard to call. Germline loops: CDR1 KGHSH, CDR2 LQKENI. V shed 8 bases and J shed 8 bases, with 16 bases lying between them. The CDR3 spans 14 residues. The CDR3 reads CASTPGGWYSPLHF. CDR3 in DNA: TGTGCCAGCACCCCGGGAGGGTGGTATTCACCCCTCCACTTT.

This chain joins TRBV2 and TRBJ1-2; no clear D. Germline CDR1 and CDR2: SNHLY and FYNNEI. Trimming left V 7 bases short and J 7 bases short, with 4 bases between. The CDR3 extends over 9 amino acids. Written as DNA, the CDR3 is TGTGCCAGCATGAGTGGCTACACCTTC. Translation gives CASMSGYTF.